What follows describes a single T cell receptor beta chain. Antigen: not known. The data originate from a study of identifying expanded T cells in peripheral blood. Study-wide results and caveats: Technical replicates showed roughly 1.2 changed clones; two weeks roughly 16; four weeks 19.

Looked up from germline, CDR1 is SQVTM and CDR2 is ANQGSEA. Trimming removed 5 bases at V and 9 bases at J, with 20 bases between. This CDR3 comprises 13 residues. Some clones are missing from TCRdb's copy, which holds only in-frame ones; the method was immunoSEQ multiplex PCR. The sample has approximately 79,000 clones, roughly 88% seen once. Collection occurred without any documented infections or immune events in donors. The sequenced sample consisted of blood. The chain links TRBV29-1 to TRBJ2-7; TRBD1 might be the D (5 bases). The receptor was isolated from a person aged 18 to 70 in good health. The CDR3 is CSVYQGQASGQYF. CDR3 in DNA: TGCAGCGTTTACCAGGGTCAAGCCTCGGGGCAGTACTTC.